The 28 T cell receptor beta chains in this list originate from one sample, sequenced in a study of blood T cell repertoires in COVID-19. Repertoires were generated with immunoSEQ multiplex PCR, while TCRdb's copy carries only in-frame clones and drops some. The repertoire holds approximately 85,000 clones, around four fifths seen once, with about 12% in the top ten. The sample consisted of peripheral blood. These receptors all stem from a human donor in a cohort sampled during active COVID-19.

CDR3 region: CASSARLEQETQYF. CDR3 sequence (DNA): TGTGCCAGCAGCGCGAGACTGGAACAAGAGACCCAGTACTTC. This chain connects TRBV9 to TRBJ2-5; D remains ambiguous. The CDR3 consists of 14 residues. V was shortened by 3 bases and J by 2 bases, with 11 bases between the two germline ends. Germline CDR1 and CDR2: SGDLS and YYNGEE.

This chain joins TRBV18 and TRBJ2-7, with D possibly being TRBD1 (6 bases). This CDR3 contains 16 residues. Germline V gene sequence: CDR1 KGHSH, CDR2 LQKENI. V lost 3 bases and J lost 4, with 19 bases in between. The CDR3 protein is CASSPTYTTGPYEQYF. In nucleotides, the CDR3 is TGTGCCAGCTCACCGACGTACACGACAGGTCCGTACGAGCAGTACTTC.

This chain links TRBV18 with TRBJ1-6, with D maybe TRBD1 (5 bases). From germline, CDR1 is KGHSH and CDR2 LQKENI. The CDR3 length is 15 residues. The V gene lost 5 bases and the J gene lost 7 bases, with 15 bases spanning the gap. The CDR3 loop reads CASSSNPRANSPLHF. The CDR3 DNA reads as TGTGCCAGCTCATCAAACCCCAGGGCCAATTCACCCCTCCACTTT.

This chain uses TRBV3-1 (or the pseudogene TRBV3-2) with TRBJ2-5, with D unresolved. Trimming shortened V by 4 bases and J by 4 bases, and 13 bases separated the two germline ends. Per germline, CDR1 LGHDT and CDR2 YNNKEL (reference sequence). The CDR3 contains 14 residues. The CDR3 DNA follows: TGTGCCAGCAGCCTACAGTCTACACGAGAGACCCAGTACTTC. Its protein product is CASSLQSTRETQYF.

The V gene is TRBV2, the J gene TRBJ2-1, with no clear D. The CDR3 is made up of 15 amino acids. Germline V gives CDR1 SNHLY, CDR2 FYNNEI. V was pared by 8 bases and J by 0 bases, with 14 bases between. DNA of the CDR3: TGTGCCAGCGGTACAGAACTTAGCTCCTACAATGAGCAGTTCTTC. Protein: CASGTELSSYNEQFF.

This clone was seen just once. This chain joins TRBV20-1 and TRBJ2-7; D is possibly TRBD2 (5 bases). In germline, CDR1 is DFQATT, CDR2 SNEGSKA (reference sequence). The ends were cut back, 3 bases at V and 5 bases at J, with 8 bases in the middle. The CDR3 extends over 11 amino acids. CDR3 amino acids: CSARYGDEQYF. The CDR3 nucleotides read TGCAGTGCTAGGTACGGGGACGAGCAGTACTTC.

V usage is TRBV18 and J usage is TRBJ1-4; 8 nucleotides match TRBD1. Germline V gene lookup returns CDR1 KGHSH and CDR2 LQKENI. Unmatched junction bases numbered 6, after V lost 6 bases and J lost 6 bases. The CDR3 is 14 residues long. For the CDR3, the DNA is TGTGCCAGCTCCCGTGGGACAGGAGATGAAAAACTGTTTTTT. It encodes CASSRGTGDEKLFF. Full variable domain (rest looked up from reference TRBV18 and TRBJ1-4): NAGVMQNPRHLVRRRGQEARLRCSPMKGHSHVYWYRQLPEEGLKFMVYLQKENIIDESGMPKERFSAEFPKEGPSILRIQQVVRGDSAAYFCASSRGTGDEKLFFGSGTQLSVL.

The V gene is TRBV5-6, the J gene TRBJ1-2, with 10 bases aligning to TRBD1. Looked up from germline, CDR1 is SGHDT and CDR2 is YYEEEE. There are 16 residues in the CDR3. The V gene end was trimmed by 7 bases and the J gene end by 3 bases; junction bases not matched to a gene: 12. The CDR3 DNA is TGTGCCAGCGCCTTTTTAAGACAGGGGGCTGACTATGGCTACACCTTC. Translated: CASAFLRQGADYGYTF.

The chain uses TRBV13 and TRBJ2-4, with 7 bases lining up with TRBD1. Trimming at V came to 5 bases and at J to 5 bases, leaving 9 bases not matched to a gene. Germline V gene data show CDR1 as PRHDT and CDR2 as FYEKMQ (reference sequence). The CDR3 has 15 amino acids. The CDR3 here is CASSMERGLQNIQYF. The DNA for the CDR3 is TGTGCCAGCAGCATGGAGAGGGGGCTGCAAAACATTCAGTACTTC.

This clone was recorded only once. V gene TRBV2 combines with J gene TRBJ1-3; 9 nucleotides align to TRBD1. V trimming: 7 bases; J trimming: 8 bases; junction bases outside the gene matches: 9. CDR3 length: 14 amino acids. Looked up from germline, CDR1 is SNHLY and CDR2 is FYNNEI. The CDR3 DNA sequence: TGTGCCAGCATGCCGGGACAGGGTATGGACACCATATATTTT. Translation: CASMPGQGMDTIYF. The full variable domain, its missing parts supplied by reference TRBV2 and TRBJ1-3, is EPEVTQTPSHQVTQMGQEVILRCVPISNHLYFYWYRQILGQKVEFLVSFYNNEISEKSEIFDDQFSVERPDGSNFTLKIRSTKLEDSAMYFCASMPGQGMDTIYFGEGSWLTVV.

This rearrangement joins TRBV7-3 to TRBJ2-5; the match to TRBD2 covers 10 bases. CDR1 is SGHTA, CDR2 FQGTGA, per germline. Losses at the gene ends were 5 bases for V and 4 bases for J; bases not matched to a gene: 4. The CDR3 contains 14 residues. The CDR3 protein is CASSLSGGAETQYF. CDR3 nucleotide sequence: TGTGCCAGCAGCCTCAGCGGGGGGGCAGAGACCCAGTACTTC.

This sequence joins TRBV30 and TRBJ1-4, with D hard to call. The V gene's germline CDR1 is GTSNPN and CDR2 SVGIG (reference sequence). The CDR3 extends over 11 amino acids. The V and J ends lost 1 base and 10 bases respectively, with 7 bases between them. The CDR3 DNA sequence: TGTGCCTGGAGTGAATACGGAAAACTGTTTTTT. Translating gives CAWSEYGKLFF.

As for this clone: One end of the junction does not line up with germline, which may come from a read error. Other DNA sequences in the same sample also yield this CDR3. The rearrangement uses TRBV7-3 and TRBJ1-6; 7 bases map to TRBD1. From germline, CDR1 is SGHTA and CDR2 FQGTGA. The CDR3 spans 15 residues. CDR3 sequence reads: CASSLLGTDNSPLHF. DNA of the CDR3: TGTGCCAGCAGCCTACTAGGGACAGATAATTCACCCCTCCATTTT.

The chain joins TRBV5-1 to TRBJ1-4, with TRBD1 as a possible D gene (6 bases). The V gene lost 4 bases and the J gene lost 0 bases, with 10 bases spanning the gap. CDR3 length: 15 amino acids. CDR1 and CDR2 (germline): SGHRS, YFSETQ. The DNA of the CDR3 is TGCGCCAGCAGCGTAGGGACAACAACTAATGAAAAACTGTTTTTT. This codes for CASSVGTTTNEKLFF.

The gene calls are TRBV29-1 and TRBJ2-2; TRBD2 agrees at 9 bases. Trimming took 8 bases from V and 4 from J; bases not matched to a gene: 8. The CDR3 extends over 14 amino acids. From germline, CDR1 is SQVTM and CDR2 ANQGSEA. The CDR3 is CSISSGAVTGELFF. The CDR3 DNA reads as TGCAGCATTTCTAGCGGGGCCGTCACCGGGGAGCTGTTTTTT.

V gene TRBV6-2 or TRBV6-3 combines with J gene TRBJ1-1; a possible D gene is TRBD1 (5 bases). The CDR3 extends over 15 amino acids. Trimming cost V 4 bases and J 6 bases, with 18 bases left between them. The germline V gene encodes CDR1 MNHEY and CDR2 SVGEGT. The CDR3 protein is CASSFLEGLRAEAFF. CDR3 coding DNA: TGTGCCAGCAGTTTTTTAGAGGGACTGAGGGCTGAAGCTTTCTTT.

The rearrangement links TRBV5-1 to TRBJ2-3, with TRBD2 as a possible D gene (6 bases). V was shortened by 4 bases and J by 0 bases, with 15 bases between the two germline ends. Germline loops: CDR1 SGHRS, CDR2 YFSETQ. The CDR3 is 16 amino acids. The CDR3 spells CASSLYNSGSTDTQYF. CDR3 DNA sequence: TGCGCCAGCAGCCTCTACAATAGCGGTAGCACAGATACGCAGTATTTT.

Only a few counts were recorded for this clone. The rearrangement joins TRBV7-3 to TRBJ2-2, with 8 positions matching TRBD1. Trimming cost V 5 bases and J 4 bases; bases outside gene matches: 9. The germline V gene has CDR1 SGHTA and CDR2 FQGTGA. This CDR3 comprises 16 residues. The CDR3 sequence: CASSPQGAASTGELFF. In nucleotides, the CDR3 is TGTGCCAGCAGCCCCCAGGGGGCTGCGAGCACCGGGGAGCTGTTTTTT.

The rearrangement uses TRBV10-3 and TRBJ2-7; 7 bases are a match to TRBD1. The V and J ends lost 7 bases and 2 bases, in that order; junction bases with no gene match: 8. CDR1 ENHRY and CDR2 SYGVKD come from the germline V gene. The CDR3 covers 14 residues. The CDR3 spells CAITSRQGPYEQYF. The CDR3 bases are TGTGCCATCACCTCCCGACAGGGCCCCTACGAGCAGTACTTC.

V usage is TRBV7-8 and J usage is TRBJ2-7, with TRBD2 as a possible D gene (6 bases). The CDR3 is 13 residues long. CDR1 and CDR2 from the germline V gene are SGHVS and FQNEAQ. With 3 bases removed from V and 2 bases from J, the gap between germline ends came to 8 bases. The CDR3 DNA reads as TGTGCCAGCAGCTTGCGGGACCCCTACGAGCAGTACTTC. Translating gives CASSLRDPYEQYF.

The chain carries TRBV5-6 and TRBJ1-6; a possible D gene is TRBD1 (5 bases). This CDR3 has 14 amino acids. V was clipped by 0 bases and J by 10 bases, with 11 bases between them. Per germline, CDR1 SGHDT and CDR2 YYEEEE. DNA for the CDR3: TGTGCCAGCAGCTTGGGACAGACAACATCACCCCTCCACTTT. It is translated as CASSLGQTTSPLHF.

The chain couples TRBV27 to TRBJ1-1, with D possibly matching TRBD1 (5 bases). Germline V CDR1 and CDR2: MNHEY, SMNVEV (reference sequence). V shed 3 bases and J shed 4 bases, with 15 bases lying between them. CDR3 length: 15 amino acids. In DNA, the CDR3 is TGTGCCAGCAGTTTTTTGACAGCACGTGGCACTGAAGCTTTCTTT. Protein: CASSFLTARGTEAFF.

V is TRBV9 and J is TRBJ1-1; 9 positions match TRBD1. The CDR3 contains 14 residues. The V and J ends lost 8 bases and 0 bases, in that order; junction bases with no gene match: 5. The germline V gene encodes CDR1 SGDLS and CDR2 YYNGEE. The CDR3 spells CARLGQGLNTEAFF. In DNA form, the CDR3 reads TGTGCCAGACTCGGACAGGGGTTGAACACTGAAGCTTTCTTT. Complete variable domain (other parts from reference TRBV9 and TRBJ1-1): DSGVTQTPKHLITATGQRVTLRCSPRSGDLSVYWYQQSLDQGLQFLIQYYNGEERAKGNILERFSAQQFPDLHSELNLSSLELGDSALYFCARLGQGLNTEAFFGQGTRLTVV.

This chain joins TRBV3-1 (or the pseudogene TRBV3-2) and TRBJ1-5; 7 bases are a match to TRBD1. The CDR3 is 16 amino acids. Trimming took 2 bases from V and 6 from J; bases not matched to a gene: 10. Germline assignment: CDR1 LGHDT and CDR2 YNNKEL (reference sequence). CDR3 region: CASSQSYGQGGQPQHF. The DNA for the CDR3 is TGTGCCAGCAGCCAAAGTTACGGGCAGGGGGGTCAGCCCCAGCATTTT.

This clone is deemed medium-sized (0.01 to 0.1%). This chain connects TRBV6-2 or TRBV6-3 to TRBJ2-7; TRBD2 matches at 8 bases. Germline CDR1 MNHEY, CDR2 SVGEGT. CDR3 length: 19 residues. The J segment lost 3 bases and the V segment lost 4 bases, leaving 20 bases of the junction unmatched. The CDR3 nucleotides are TGTGCCAGCAGTTTGCCTACCTCTCGATCCGGGACTAGTAGCTACGAGCAGTACTTC. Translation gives CASSLPTSRSGTSSYEQYF.

DNA of the CDR3: TGTGCCAGCAGGTCCCCGGGAGGGAGCACTGAAGCTTTCTTT. This translates into CASRSPGGSTEAFF. The gene calls are TRBV6-5 and TRBJ1-1; no definite D call. Germline V CDR1 and CDR2: MNHEY, SVGAGI. V lost 6 bases to trimming and J lost 4 bases, with 15 bases between them. The CDR3 runs to 14 residues.

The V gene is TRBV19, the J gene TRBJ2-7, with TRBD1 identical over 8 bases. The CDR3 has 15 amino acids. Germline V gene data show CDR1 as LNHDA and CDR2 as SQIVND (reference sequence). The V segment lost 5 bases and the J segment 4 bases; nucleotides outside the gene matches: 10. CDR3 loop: CASSPTAGGRYEQYF. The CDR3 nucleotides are TGTGCCAGTAGTCCCACGGCAGGGGGCAGGTACGAGCAGTACTTC.

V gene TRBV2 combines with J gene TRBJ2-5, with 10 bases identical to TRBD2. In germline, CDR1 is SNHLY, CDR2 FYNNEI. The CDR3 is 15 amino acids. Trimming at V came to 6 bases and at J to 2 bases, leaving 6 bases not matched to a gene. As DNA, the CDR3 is TGTGCCAGCAGCGCCGGGACTAGCGTTCAAGAGACCCAGTACTTC. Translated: CASSAGTSVQETQYF.